The 27 T cell receptor beta chains below come from one sample, sequenced in a study of CD8+CD57+ T cells in acquired aplastic anemia. Patients picked for sequencing had shown CD8+CD57+ cell expansion detected by flow cytometry. Genomic DNA was employed as the template in profiling TCR beta VDJ and CDR3. One entry per CDR3 protein results from TCRdb running MiXCR on the reads. The table has some 120,000 distinct CDR3 sequences, approximately 36% seen once; the top ten hold over 2%. Sequencing input: sorted CD4+, CD8+, or CD8+CD57+ T cells (not recorded which) from PBMCs. Receptors originate from a human donor with aplastic anemia.

This clonotype was detected only a few times. A much larger clone differs by one base, so this may be a read error. The conserved closing phenylalanine or tryptophan is absent in this CDR3, likely reflecting a read error. The genes are TRBV5-1 and TRBJ2-3, with 15 bases lining up with TRBD2. The CDR3 contains 16 residues. The V gene end was trimmed by 4 bases and the J gene end by 7 bases; junction bases not matched to a gene: 7. Germline V gene data show CDR1 as SGHRS and CDR2 as YFSETQ. The CDR3 region is CASSRTSGGARYTQYL. For the CDR3, the DNA is TGCGCCAGCAGCAGGACTAGCGGGGGGGCCCGATATACGCAGTATCTT.

This clonotype was picked up many times. This chain uses TRBV15 with TRBJ2-1, with TRBD1 identical over 9 bases. Germline V gene lookup returns CDR1 LNHNV and CDR2 YYDKDF (reference sequence). This CDR3 contains 15 residues. Losses at the gene ends were 0 bases for V and 7 bases for J; bases not matched to a gene: 4. CDR3 in amino acids: CATSRDRQGGNEQFF. CDR3 DNA sequence: TGTGCCACCAGCAGAGATAGACAGGGGGGGAATGAGCAGTTCTTC.

This clonotype was observed at least ten times. The rearrangement uses TRBV19 and TRBJ1-1; TRBD1 matches 8 bases. Germline V gives CDR1 LNHDA, CDR2 SQIVND (reference sequence). Unmatched junction bases numbered 5, after V lost 4 bases and J lost 1 base. The CDR3 is 15 amino acids. The CDR3 here is CASSTRTGTNTEAFF. In nucleotides, the CDR3 is TGTGCCAGTAGTACCCGGACAGGGACGAACACTGAAGCTTTCTTT.

In its sample, this clonotype was seen many times. The chain has TRBV5-8 and TRBJ1-1; D not certain. The CDR3 runs 13 residues. V was trimmed by 2 bases and J by 0 bases, leaving 5 bases between them. Germline CDR1 is SGHTS and CDR2 is YDEGEE. The CDR3, as DNA: TGTGCCAGCAGCTTCGAGGTGAACACTGAAGCTTTCTTT. Translated, it gives CASSFEVNTEAFF.

This clonotype was seen a handful of times. The CDR3 is CASSLGMGTEAFF. The CDR3 DNA reads TGTGCCAGCAGCCTAGGGATGGGGACTGAAGCTTTCTTT. The chain uses TRBV6-5 and TRBJ1-1; D unresolved. CDR1 MNHEY and CDR2 SVGAGI come from the germline V gene. The germline V and J ends were trimmed by 6 bases and 5 bases, with 13 bases remaining between them. The CDR3 runs to 13 residues.

This clonotype was picked up many times. This rearrangement joins TRBV2 to TRBJ2-3; D call uncertain. Germline V gene lookup returns CDR1 SNHLY and CDR2 FYNNEI. The CDR3 has 15 residues. The V gene lost 7 bases and the J gene lost 3 bases, with 17 bases spanning the gap. CDR3 DNA sequence: TGTGCCAGCAAAAGGGCCCCGATGAATACAGATACGCAGTATTTT. It yields the protein CASKRAPMNTDTQYF.

A word on this clonotype: An end of the junction differs from the germline gene, which may be a read error. V usage is TRBV19 and J usage is TRBJ1-3; D not resolved. This CDR3 has 14 residues. Germline V gives CDR1 LNHDA, CDR2 SQIVND (reference sequence). This CDR3 reads CASAKSASGNTLYF. For the CDR3, the DNA is TGTGCCAGTGCCAAGTCGGCCTCTGGAAACACCCTATATTTT.

This clonotype was seen many times. J is TRBJ1-1 and V is TRBV28, with 7 bases aligning to TRBD1. After removal of 6 bases from V and 3 bases from J, the junction contained 4 bases not matched to a gene. Germline values: CDR1 MDHEN, CDR2 SYDVKM. The CDR3 covers 13 residues. CDR3 region: CASRTTGYTEAFF. The CDR3 DNA reads as TGTGCCAGCAGAACGACAGGGTACACTGAAGCTTTCTTT.

In this sample, this clonotype turned up a few times. The rearrangement joins TRBV2 to TRBJ2-7; 9 bases fit TRBD1. Germline values: CDR1 SNHLY, CDR2 FYNNEI. This CDR3 spans 15 amino acids. Germline trimming cut 6 bases from V and 5 bases from J; bases unmatched to any gene: 11. The CDR3 region has the DNA TGTGCCAGCAGACAGGACAGGGGTTCGGACAACGAGCAGTACTTC. Its protein product is CASRQDRGSDNEQYF.

This clonotype was observed a few times. This may be a read error: a much more frequent sequence differs by one nucleotide. This rearrangement joins TRBV4-1 to TRBJ2-5; D may be TRBD1 (6 bases). This CDR3 is 14 amino acids long. Germline values: CDR1 MGHRA, CDR2 YSYEKL. Between the trimmed V and J ends, which lost 2 bases and 7 bases, there was a span of 14 bases. The CDR3 is CASSQSVARGTQYF. The CDR3 region has the DNA TGCGCCAGCAGCCAATCGGTGGCCAGGGGGACCCAGTACTTC.

The chain is built from TRBV7-9 and TRBJ2-7; 9 nucleotides agree with TRBD1. The CDR3 is 15 residues long. Trimming at V came to 5 bases and at J to 1 base, leaving 6 bases not matched to a gene. The germline V gene has CDR1 SEHNR and CDR2 FQNEAQ (reference sequence). The CDR3 DNA reads as TGTGCCAGCAGCAGGGGACAGGGCATTTCCTACGAGCAGTACTTC. This translates into CASSRGQGISYEQYF.

This rearrangement joins TRBV18 to TRBJ1-5; D is perhaps TRBD1 (5 bases). V was pared by 2 bases and J by 9 bases, with 14 bases between. Germline assignment: CDR1 KGHSH and CDR2 LQKENI. The CDR3 length is 14 residues. Written as DNA, the CDR3 is TGTGCCAGCTCACCAGGGACGTCGGGTAGGCCCCAGCATTTT. Protein sequence: CASSPGTSGRPQHF.

The sample holds many counts of this clonotype. V usage is TRBV12-3 or TRBV12-4 and J usage is TRBJ2-7; 7 bases align to TRBD2. The CDR3 extends over 15 amino acids. V lost 7 bases to trimming and J lost 2 bases; unmatched junction nucleotides: 11. The CDR3 loop is CASTPGGGIPYEQYF. The CDR3 DNA reads TGTGCCAGCACCCCGGGGGGAGGGATCCCCTACGAGCAGTACTTC.

In regard to this clonotype: The junction and the germline gene differ at one end; a read error may be behind it. The J gene is TRBJ2-5, the V gene TRBV5-5; TRBD2 is a possible D gene (6 bases). The germline V gene has CDR1 SGHKS and CDR2 YYEKEE (reference sequence). The CDR3 has 16 amino acids. The CDR3 sequence: CASSLVAEGLQETQCF. The CDR3 DNA reads TGTGCCAGCAGCTTGGTGGCGGAGGGGCTGCAAGAGACCCAGTGCTTC. The full variable domain, in which reference TRBV5-5 and TRBJ2-5 provide the parts outside the CDR3, is DAGVTQSPTHLIKTRGQQVTLRCSPISGHKSVSWYQQVLGQGPQFIFQYYEKEERGRGNFPDRFSARQFPNYSSELNVNALLLGDSALYLCASSLVAEGLQETQCFGPGTRLLVL.

Many counts were recorded for this clonotype. The CDR3 is CASSSQDMALVSPLHF. CDR3 coding DNA: TGTGCCAGCAGCTCTCAAGACATGGCTCTTGTTTCACCCCTCCACTTT. This chain joins TRBV7-9 and TRBJ1-6; no firm D call. This CDR3 comprises 16 residues. CDR1 and CDR2 (germline): SEHNR, FQNEAQ (reference sequence). V lost 4 bases, J lost 9 bases, and 19 bases lay in between.

There are a few counts of this clonotype. The CDR3 reads CASSFSPNSKNTGELFF. In DNA form, the CDR3 reads TGTGCCAGCAGCTTTTCCCCGAATAGCAAGAACACCGGGGAGCTGTTTTTT. V is TRBV5-4 and J is TRBJ2-2; D call uncertain. The CDR3 totals 17 residues. Germline CDR1 is SGHNT and CDR2 is YYREEE (reference sequence). V lost 2 bases and J lost 1, with 15 bases in between.

This clonotype was detected many times. The chain recombines TRBV9 with TRBJ2-1; 12 nucleotides align to TRBD2. Germline V lookup: CDR1 SGDLS, CDR2 YYNGEE. This CDR3 is built from 16 residues. J was trimmed by 4 bases and V by 4 bases; bases with no gene match: 6. The CDR3 DNA is TGTGCCAGCAGCCTGACTAGCGGGGGCCCTTACAATGAGCAGTTCTTC. Its protein product is CASSLTSGGPYNEQFF.

In the case of this clonotype: This could be a read error, since a much larger clone is one nucleotide away. The V gene is TRBV27, the J gene TRBJ1-6, with D possibly being TRBD1 (5 bases). CDR1 and CDR2 from the germline V gene are MNHEY and SMNVEV (reference sequence). With 4 bases removed from V and 8 bases from J, the gap between germline ends came to 12 bases. CDR3 size: 14 residues. This CDR3 reads CASSWIGTDSPLHF. The CDR3 DNA is TGTGCCAGCAGTTGGATAGGGACCGATTCACCCCTCCACTTT.

With regard to this clonotype: A read error is possible here, since a much larger clone lies one base away. This CDR3 fails to terminate in the conserved phenylalanine or tryptophan, so it likely reflects a read error. V is TRBV5-1 and J is TRBJ1-5; TRBD1 is a possible D gene (5 bases). CDR1 and CDR2 from the germline V gene are SGHRS and YFSETQ. V was pared by 4 bases and J by 9 bases, with 23 bases between. This CDR3 comprises 16 residues. The CDR3 DNA sequence: TGCGCCAGCAGCCAAGCCGCGGGGGGGATCTCGACGCCCCAGCATATT. Protein product: CASSQAAGGISTPQHI.

The rearrangement uses TRBV6-2 or TRBV6-3 and TRBJ2-1, with a weak D call TRBD1 (5 bases). Germline values: CDR1 MNHEY, CDR2 SVGEGT. The CDR3 extends over 13 amino acids. With 10 bases removed from V and 8 bases from J, the gap between germline ends came to 18 bases. This CDR3 reads CATPWGQNHEQFF. The CDR3 DNA is TGTGCCACCCCATGGGGCCAGAACCATGAGCAGTTCTTC.

This clonotype was seen ten or more times. The chain links TRBV10-3 to TRBJ2-6, with D possibly being TRBD1 (6 bases). Germline-derived CDR1 and CDR2 are ENHRY and SYGVKD. Between the trimmed V and J ends, which lost 6 bases and 0 bases, there was a span of 12 bases. The CDR3 consists of 16 residues. The CDR3 loop is CAIRFRGSSGANVLTF. CDR3 bases: TGTGCCATCAGGTTCAGGGGAAGCTCTGGGGCCAACGTCCTGACTTTC.

The chain uses TRBV20-1 and TRBJ2-7; the D gene is possibly TRBD2 (5 bases). CDR3 length equals 11 residues. Trimming left V 6 bases short and J 3 bases short, with 9 bases between. The V gene's germline CDR1 is DFQATT and CDR2 SNEGSKA (reference sequence). In DNA, the CDR3 is TGCAGTGCCGAGGCGGGCTACGAGCAGTACTTC. It is translated as CSAEAGYEQYF.

At least ten counts were recorded for this clonotype. The V gene is TRBV5-1, the J gene TRBJ1-3, with a weak D call TRBD1 (5 bases). Germline V CDR1 and CDR2: SGHRS, YFSETQ. V lost 3 bases, J lost 3 bases, and 10 bases lay in between. This CDR3 region has 14 residues. This chain's CDR3 is CASSYRGNGNTIYF. As DNA, the CDR3 is TGCGCCAGCAGCTATAGGGGAAATGGAAACACCATATATTTT.

The chain carries TRBV2 and TRBJ1-2, with unresolved D. CDR3 length: 14 residues. V dropped 4 bases and J dropped 6 bases, with 15 bases sitting between them. Germline CDR1 SNHLY, CDR2 FYNNEI. CDR3 nucleotide sequence: TGTGCCAGCAGTGTGCGGGGATGGTCGGATGGCTACACCTTC. Protein product: CASSVRGWSDGYTF.

There are many counts of this clonotype. The chain couples TRBV6-1 to TRBJ1-5; no clear D gene. CDR1 MNHNS and CDR2 SASEGT come from the germline V gene. The CDR3 covers 12 residues. Trimming left V 3 bases short and J 11 bases short, with 11 bases between. In nucleotides, the CDR3 is TGTGCCAGCAGTGAGGGTATATTCGCCCAGCATTTT. Translated, it gives CASSEGIFAQHF.

CDR3 amino acids: CASSGGAWQPQHF. CDR3 in DNA: TGCGCCAGCAGTGGAGGTGCGTGGCAGCCCCAGCATTTT. The genes are TRBV10-2 and TRBJ1-5; no firm D call. V lost 4 bases, J lost 7 bases, and 11 bases lay in between. Germline CDR1 and CDR2: WSHSY and SAAADI. The CDR3 totals 13 residues.

The sample holds many counts of this clonotype. The V call is TRBV24-1, the J call TRBJ2-3; unclear D gene. Germline assignment: CDR1 KGHDR and CDR2 SFDVKD. With 7 bases removed from V and 7 bases from J, the gap between germline ends came to 17 bases. The CDR3 loop spans 14 amino acids. The CDR3 protein is CATSLDQSPNTQYF. DNA of the CDR3: TGTGCCACCAGCCTAGATCAATCCCCGAATACGCAGTATTTT.